A single sample is the source of the 25 T cell receptor beta chains below, sequenced in a study of Graves' ophthalmopathy and Graves' hyperthyroidism. Using RNA transcripts, the TCR beta CDR3 regions were amplified. Scientists carried out first-round RT-PCR using HTBI primers and then a second-round multiplex PCR. TCRdb re-derived calls from the multiplex PCR reads in MiXCR, one entry per CDR3 protein. The sample comprises around 1,200,000 distinct CDR3 sequences, less than 45% of which are singletons, and 11% rests with the top ten. Specimen: peripheral blood or thyroid tissue (not recorded which). The receptor source for this set is an adult man with Graves' hyperthyroidism.

This clonotype was seen at least ten times. V gene TRBV2 combines with J gene TRBJ2-7; 9 bases are shared with TRBD1. Germline V lookup: CDR1 SNHLY, CDR2 FYNNEI. Losses at the gene ends were 7 bases for V and 1 base for J; bases not matched to a gene: 8. This CDR3 region has 15 residues. CDR3 in amino acids: CASNRAGTGSYEQYF. CDR3 sequence (DNA): TGTGCCAGCAATCGAGCCGGGACAGGGTCCTACGAGCAGTACTTC. The full variable domain, completed using reference TRBV2 and TRBJ2-7, is EPEVTQTPSHQVTQMGQEVILRCVPISNHLYFYWYRQILGQKVEFLVSFYNNEISEKSEIFDDQFSVERPDGSNFTLKIRSTKLEDSAMYFCASNRAGTGSYEQYFGPGTRLTVT.

Many counts were recorded for this clonotype. This chain connects TRBV19 to TRBJ1-2, with 8 bases that match TRBD1. Trimming removed 5 bases from V and 8 bases from J; junction bases left unmatched: 16. CDR1 and CDR2 (germline): LNHDA, SQIVND (reference sequence). The CDR3 length is 16 residues. The CDR3, as DNA: TGTGCCAGTAGTCTACCGACAGGGGCTGGAGGGAGCGGCTACACCTTC. Its translation is CASSLPTGAGGSGYTF. Combining the CDR3 with reference TRBV19 and TRBJ1-2 gives the whole variable domain DGGITQSPKYLFRKEGQNVTLSCEQNLNHDAMYWYRQDPGQGLRLIYYSQIVNDFQKGDIAEGYSVSREKKESFPLTVTSAQKNPTAFYLCASSLPTGAGGSGYTFGSGTRLTVV.

This clonotype was observed a handful of times. The V gene is TRBV28, the J gene TRBJ2-7, with TRBD2 identical over 13 bases. Looked up from germline, CDR1 is MDHEN and CDR2 is SYDVKM. This CDR3 has 16 residues. With V trimmed by 3 bases and J by 9 bases, 11 bases remained unmatched. CDR3 amino acids: CASSFWTSGSNRVQYF. DNA of the CDR3: TGTGCCAGCAGTTTTTGGACTAGCGGGAGCAACAGGGTGCAGTACTTC.

This clonotype was seen repeatedly, ten times or more. The chain is built from TRBV11-2 and TRBJ2-5; D is possibly TRBD2 (6 bases). The V gene lost 8 bases and the J gene lost 0 bases, with 19 bases spanning the gap. Germline V CDR1 and CDR2: SGHAT, FQNNGV. The CDR3 length is 16 residues. The DNA for the CDR3 is TGTGCCAGCGGAGGATCTCGGGGGATCTACCAAGAGACCCAGTACTTC. It translates to CASGGSRGIYQETQYF. The complete variable domain, with remaining parts taken from reference TRBV11-2 and TRBJ2-5, reads EAGVAQSPRYKIIEKRQSVAFWCNPISGHATLYWYQQILGQGPKLLIQFQNNGVVDDSQLPKDRFSAERLKGVDSTLKIQPAKLEDSAVYLCASGGSRGIYQETQYFGPGTRLLVL.

The chain joins TRBV7-9 to TRBJ1-4; a weak D match, TRBD1 (5 bases). Trimming shortened V by 5 bases and J by 8 bases, and 9 bases separated the two germline ends. The CDR3 is 12 residues long. CDR1 and CDR2 from the germline V gene are SEHNR and FQNEAQ (reference sequence). The CDR3 sequence is CASSREGEKLFF. In DNA form, the CDR3 reads TGTGCCAGCAGCCGCGAGGGGGAAAAACTGTTTTTT.

This chain joins TRBV6-1 and TRBJ1-2; TRBD1 is a possible D gene (5 bases). Germline lookup yields CDR1 MNHNS and CDR2 SASEGT. This CDR3 is built from 13 residues. V dropped 7 bases and J dropped 4 bases, with 13 bases sitting between them. The chain's CDR3 is CASTGAGIYGYTF. The CDR3 nucleotides read TGTGCCAGCACCGGCGCAGGGATCTATGGCTACACCTTC.

The CDR3 bases are TGTGCCAGCAGAACAGGACACTATGGCTACACCTTC. It codes for CASRTGHYGYTF. J is TRBJ1-2 and V is TRBV25-1; the D gene is possibly TRBD1 (5 bases). Looked up from germline, CDR1 is MGHDK and CDR2 is SYGVNS. The CDR3 has 12 residues. V shed 6 bases and J shed 3 bases, with 8 bases lying between them.

Many counts were recorded for this clonotype. This chain links TRBV29-1 with TRBJ2-7, with a tentative D call TRBD1 (5 bases). CDR3 length: 12 residues. V lost 4 bases and J 0 bases, leaving 7 bases between the germline ends. CDR1 is SQVTM and CDR2 is ANQGSEA in the germline V gene. The CDR3 loop is CSVATGSYEQYF. The DNA for the CDR3 is TGCAGCGTTGCCACAGGCTCCTACGAGCAGTACTTC.

On this clonotype itself: This clone may be a read error of a much larger clone one base away. The chain couples TRBV2 to TRBJ1-6; unclear D gene. The CDR3 is 16 residues long. Germline loops: CDR1 SNHLY, CDR2 FYNNEI. Trimming pared 5 bases from V and 0 bases from J, leaving 11 bases between. CDR3 region: CASSFPQISYNSPLHF. As DNA, the CDR3 is TGTGCCAGCAGTTTCCCCCAGATCTCCTATAATTCACCCCTCCACTTT.

This chain links TRBV2 with TRBJ2-7; weak D call: TRBD1 (6 bases). With 7 bases removed from V and 1 base from J, the gap between germline ends came to 14 bases. This CDR3 contains 14 residues. Germline lookup yields CDR1 SNHLY and CDR2 FYNNEI. The CDR3 loop reads CASTSWDISYEQYF. The DNA of the CDR3 is TGTGCCAGCACCTCGTGGGACATTTCCTACGAGCAGTACTTC. The full variable domain, rest sourced from reference TRBV2 and TRBJ2-7, is EPEVTQTPSHQVTQMGQEVILRCVPISNHLYFYWYRQILGQKVEFLVSFYNNEISEKSEIFDDQFSVERPDGSNFTLKIRSTKLEDSAMYFCASTSWDISYEQYFGPGTRLTVT.

This clonotype was detected ten times or more. The V call is TRBV19, the J call TRBJ2-5, with 9 positions matching TRBD1. CDR3 length: 16 amino acids. J lost 4 bases, V lost 7 bases, and 13 bases had no gene match. Germline loops: CDR1 LNHDA, CDR2 SQIVND (reference sequence). CDR3 loop: CASIPTGQGFRETQYF. CDR3 sequence (DNA): TGTGCCAGTATTCCGACGGGACAGGGTTTTCGAGAGACCCAGTACTTC.

The rearrangement links TRBV5-4 to TRBJ1-2, with D tentatively TRBD1 (6 bases). This CDR3 is 15 amino acids long. V was trimmed by 2 bases and J by 4 bases, leaving 15 bases between them. The germline CDR1 and CDR2 sequences are SGHNT and YYREEE (reference sequence). The CDR3 here is CASSLGLAGVYGYTF. The DNA for the CDR3 is TGTGCCAGCAGCTTAGGTTTGGCAGGGGTCTATGGCTACACCTTC. Full variable domain (outside the CDR3, taken from reference TRBV5-4 and TRBJ1-2): ETGVTQSPTHLIKTRGQQVTLRCSSQSGHNTVSWYQQALGQGPQFIFQYYREEENGRGNFPPRFSGLQFPNYSSELNVNALELDDSALYLCASSLGLAGVYGYTFGSGTRLTVV.

A word on this clonotype: This may be a read error, as it is one base from a much larger clone. The rearrangement joins TRBV10-2 to TRBJ1-5; D is uncertain. CDR1 WSHSY and CDR2 SAAADI come from the germline V gene. The CDR3 has 16 amino acids. Deletions cut 6 bases from V and 0 bases from J, with 15 bases between. CDR3 coding DNA: TGCGCCAGCAGCTTGGGCAGTAGATTTAGCAATCAGCCCCAGCATTTT. Translating it yields CASSLGSRFSNQPQHF.

This clonotype was detected only once. This chain links TRBV12-3 or TRBV12-4 with TRBJ1-4; a weak D match, TRBD1 (6 bases). Trimming removed 5 bases at V and 2 bases at J, with 12 bases between. This CDR3 is built from 15 residues. Here the CDR3 DNA reads TGTGCCAGCAGTGAAGGGGGGAGCACTAATGAAAAACTGTTTTTT. Translated, it gives CASSEGGSTNEKLFF.

V usage is TRBV5-1 and J usage is TRBJ1-5; D gene ambiguous. This CDR3 spans 16 amino acids. The V gene's germline CDR1 is SGHRS and CDR2 YFSETQ. Between the trimmed V and J ends, which lost 0 bases and 11 bases, there was a span of 21 bases. CDR3 DNA: TGCGCCAGCAGCTTGGGACTAGCGGGAAGGCCTGAGACCCAGCATTTT. This encodes CASSLGLAGRPETQHF.

This clonotype was recorded only once. This may be a read error, as it is one base from a much larger clone. The conserved final phenylalanine or tryptophan is absent from the CDR3, which likely points to a read error. V usage is TRBV10-2 and J usage is TRBJ2-5; 9 bases are shared with TRBD2. This CDR3 region has 15 residues. Germline-derived CDR1 and CDR2 are WSHSY and SAAADI. V lost 1 base to trimming and J lost 3 bases; unmatched junction nucleotides: 3. CDR3 loop: CASSELLAGKETQYS. CDR3 bases: TGCGCCAGCAGTGAGTTACTAGCGGGTAAAGAGACCCAGTACTCC.

Worth noting for this clonotype: At one end, the junction sequence differs from germline, possibly due to a read error. This sequence joins TRBV10-3 and TRBJ2-5; D gene unclear. Germline lookup yields CDR1 ENHRY and CDR2 SYGVKD. This CDR3 contains 11 residues. For the CDR3, the DNA is TGTGCCAGCAGTGAATCTACGACCCAGTACTTC. Translating it yields CASSESTTQYF.

On this clonotype: At one end, the junction sequence differs from germline, possibly due to a read error. The genes are TRBV7-8 and TRBJ2-7, with a weak D call TRBD2 (5 bases). The CDR3 sequence is 15 residues long. Per germline, CDR1 SGHVS and CDR2 FQNEAQ. CDR3 bases: TGTGCCAACAGCTTTCGTCGACGGGATCCCTACGAGCAGTACTTC. Encoded protein: CANSFRRRDPYEQYF.

The V and J genes are TRBV27 and TRBJ1-1; D remains unclear. The CDR3 is made up of 13 amino acids. Germline loops: CDR1 MNHEY, CDR2 SMNVEV (reference sequence). The V and J ends lost 1 base and 3 bases respectively, with 6 bases between them. CDR3 DNA: TGTGCCAGCAGTTTATTGGCGGACACTGAAGCTTTCTTT. It is translated as CASSLLADTEAFF.

At least ten counts were recorded for this clonotype. Here the CDR3 DNA reads TGTGCCAGCAGCTTTGGAGGGAGGGCTCAGGAGACCCAGTACTTC. Its translation is CASSFGGRAQETQYF. This chain joins TRBV11-2 and TRBJ2-5; 7 bases align to TRBD2. In germline, CDR1 is SGHAT, CDR2 FQNNGV. The V gene end was trimmed by 3 bases and the J gene end by 5 bases; junction bases not matched to a gene: 9. The CDR3 covers 15 residues.

This rearrangement joins TRBV7-9 to TRBJ2-7, with 7 bases identical to TRBD2. V shed 7 bases and J 1 base; nucleotides not matched to a gene: 10. The CDR3 spans 15 residues. Germline V gene data show CDR1 as SEHNR and CDR2 as FQNEAQ (reference sequence). The CDR3 loop is CASTRRGAGSYEQYF. DNA of the CDR3: TGTGCCAGCACCCGGCGAGGAGCGGGATCCTACGAGCAGTACTTC.

This chain uses TRBV12-3 or TRBV12-4 with TRBJ2-7, with TRBD1 identical over 9 bases. The J segment lost 7 bases and the V segment lost 6 bases, leaving 10 bases of the junction unmatched. There are 14 residues in the CDR3. CDR3 residues: CASRSSGTGREQYF. The CDR3 DNA reads TGTGCCAGCAGGTCCTCCGGGACAGGGAGGGAGCAGTACTTC.

Only a few counts were recorded for this clonotype. The V gene is TRBV28, the J gene TRBJ1-5, with D perhaps TRBD1 (5 bases). This CDR3 region has 13 residues. Per germline, CDR1 MDHEN and CDR2 SYDVKM. Trimming cost V 5 bases and J 7 bases, with 12 bases left between them. Here the CDR3 DNA reads TGTGCCAGCAGTCAGGGATACGTCCAGCCCCAGCATTTT. Amino acid sequence: CASSQGYVQPQHF.

A word on this clonotype: The missing conserved phenylalanine or tryptophan at the end of this CDR3 makes a read error likely. The DNA is omitted, as the CDR3 cannot be located on it reliably, and the CDR3 follows TCRdb's listing. The chain links TRBV7-9 to TRBJ2-5; TRBD2 is the table's D call, not checked against the DNA. The CDR3 comprises 13 residues, both ends counted. Germline CDR1 SEHNR, CDR2 FQNEAQ (reference sequence). This CDR3 is CASSSGTSGRGYL.

This clonotype showed up many times. This chain uses TRBV7-8 with TRBJ2-6; D unclear. The V gene lost 6 bases and the J gene lost 10 bases, with 4 bases spanning the gap. Germline assignment: CDR1 SGHVS and CDR2 FQNEAQ. This CDR3 comprises 10 residues. The CDR3 coding sequence is TGTGCCAGCAGTTCGAACGTCCTGACTTTC. This encodes CASSSNVLTF.